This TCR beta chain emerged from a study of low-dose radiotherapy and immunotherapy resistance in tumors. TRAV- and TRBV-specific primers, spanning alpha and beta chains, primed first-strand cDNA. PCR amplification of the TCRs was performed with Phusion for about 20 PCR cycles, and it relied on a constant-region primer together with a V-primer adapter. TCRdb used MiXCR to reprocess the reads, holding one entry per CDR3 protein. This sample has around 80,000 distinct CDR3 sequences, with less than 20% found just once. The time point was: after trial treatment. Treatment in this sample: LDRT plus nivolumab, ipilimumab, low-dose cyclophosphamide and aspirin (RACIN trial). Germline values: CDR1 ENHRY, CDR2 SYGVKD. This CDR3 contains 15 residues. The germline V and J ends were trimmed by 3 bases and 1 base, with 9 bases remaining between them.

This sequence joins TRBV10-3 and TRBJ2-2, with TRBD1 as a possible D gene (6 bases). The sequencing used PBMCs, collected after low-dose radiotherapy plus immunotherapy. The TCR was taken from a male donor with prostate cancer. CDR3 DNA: TGTGCCATCAGTGAACTGACAGGGAACACCGGGGAGCTGTTTTTT. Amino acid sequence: CAISELTGNTGELFF.